This T cell receptor beta chain was sequenced during a study of blood T cells in healthy people across ages. The germline gives CDR1 DFQATT, CDR2 SNEGSKA (reference sequence). With 5 bases removed from V and 6 bases from J, the gap between germline ends came to 25 bases. There are 16 residues in the CDR3. Sample-barcoded 5' priming and a J-beta primer mix drove a second PCR of roughly 6 to 12 cycles. Each cDNA molecule carried a tag from a template-switch adaptor that contained 12 random nucleotides. TCRdb re-analysed the 5' RACE reads in MiXCR, keeping a single row per CDR3 protein. Here the sample spans 850,000 to 1,000,000 distinct CDR3 sequences, roughly 43% being singletons.

J is TRBJ1-2 and V is TRBV20-1; maybe TRBD1 (5 bases). The source is a young man in good health. The source material was blood. For the CDR3, the DNA is TGCAGTGCTCAGAGTTATACCGGGACGGCAGAACATGGCTACACCTTC. Residues: CSAQSYTGTAEHGYTF.